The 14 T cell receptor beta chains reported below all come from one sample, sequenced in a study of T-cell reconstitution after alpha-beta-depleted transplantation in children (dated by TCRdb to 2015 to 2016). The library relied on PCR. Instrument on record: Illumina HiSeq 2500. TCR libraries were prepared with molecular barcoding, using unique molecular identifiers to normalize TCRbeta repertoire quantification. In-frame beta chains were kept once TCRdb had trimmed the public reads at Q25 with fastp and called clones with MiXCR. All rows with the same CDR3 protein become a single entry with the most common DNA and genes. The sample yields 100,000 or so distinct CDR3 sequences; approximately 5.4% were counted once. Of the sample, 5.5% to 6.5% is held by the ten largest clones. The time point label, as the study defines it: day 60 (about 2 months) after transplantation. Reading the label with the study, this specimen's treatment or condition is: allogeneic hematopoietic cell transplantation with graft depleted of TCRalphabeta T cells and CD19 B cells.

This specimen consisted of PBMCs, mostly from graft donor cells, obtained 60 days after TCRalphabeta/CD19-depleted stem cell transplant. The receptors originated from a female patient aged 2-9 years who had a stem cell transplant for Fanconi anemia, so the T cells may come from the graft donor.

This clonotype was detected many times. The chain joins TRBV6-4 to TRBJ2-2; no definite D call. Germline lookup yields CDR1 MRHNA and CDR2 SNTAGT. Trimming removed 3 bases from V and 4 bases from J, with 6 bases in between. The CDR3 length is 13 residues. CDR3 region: CASSERVTGELFF. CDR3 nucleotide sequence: TGTGCCAGCAGTGAAAGGGTCACCGGGGAGCTGTTTTTT.

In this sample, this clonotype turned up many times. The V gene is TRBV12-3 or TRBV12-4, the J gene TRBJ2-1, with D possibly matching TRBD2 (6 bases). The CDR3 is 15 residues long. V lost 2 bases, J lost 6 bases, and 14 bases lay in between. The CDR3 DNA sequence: TGTGCCAGCAGTTTAAGGGGCCAGGGAGGCAATGAGCAGTTCTTC. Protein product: CASSLRGQGGNEQFF.

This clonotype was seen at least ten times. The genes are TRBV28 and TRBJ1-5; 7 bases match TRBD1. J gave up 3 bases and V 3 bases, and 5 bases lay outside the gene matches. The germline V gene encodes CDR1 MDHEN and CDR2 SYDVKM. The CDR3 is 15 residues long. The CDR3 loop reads CASSFTGDNNQPQHF. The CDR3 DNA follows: TGTGCCAGCAGTTTTACAGGGGACAACAATCAGCCCCAGCATTTT.

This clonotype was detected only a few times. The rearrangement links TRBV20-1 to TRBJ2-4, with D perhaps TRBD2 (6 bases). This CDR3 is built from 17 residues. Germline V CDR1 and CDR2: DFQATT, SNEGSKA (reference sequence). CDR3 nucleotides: TGCTGCGCTAGAGATAGGACGGGAGTTTGGGCCAAAAACATTCAGTACTTC. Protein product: CCARDRTGVWAKNIQYF.

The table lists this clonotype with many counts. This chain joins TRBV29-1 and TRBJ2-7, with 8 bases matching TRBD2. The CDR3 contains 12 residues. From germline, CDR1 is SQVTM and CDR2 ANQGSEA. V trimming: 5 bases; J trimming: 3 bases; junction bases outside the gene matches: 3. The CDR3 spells CSVRLAGYEQYF. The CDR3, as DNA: TGCAGCGTTCGTCTAGCGGGCTACGAGCAGTACTTC.

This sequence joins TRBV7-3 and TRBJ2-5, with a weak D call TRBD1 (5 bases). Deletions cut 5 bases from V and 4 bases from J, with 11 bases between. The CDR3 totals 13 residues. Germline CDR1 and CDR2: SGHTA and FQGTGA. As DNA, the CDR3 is TGTGCCAGCAGCCCAGGGCAGGGAGAGACCCAGTACTTC. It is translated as CASSPGQGETQYF.

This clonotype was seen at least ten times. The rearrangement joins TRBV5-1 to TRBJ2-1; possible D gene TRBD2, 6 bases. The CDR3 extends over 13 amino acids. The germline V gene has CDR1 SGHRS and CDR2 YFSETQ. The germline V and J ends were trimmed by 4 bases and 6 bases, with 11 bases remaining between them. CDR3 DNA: TGCGCCAGCAGCGATGGGGGGTTCAATGAGCAGTTCTTC. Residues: CASSDGGFNEQFF.

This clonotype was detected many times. DNA for the CDR3: TGTGCCAGCAGTTTACGAGCGGGGGGGGGCACAGATACGCAGTATTTT. It encodes CASSLRAGGGTDTQYF. The chain links TRBV27 to TRBJ2-3; TRBD2 matches at 10 bases. Germline loops: CDR1 MNHEY, CDR2 SMNVEV (reference sequence). V trimming: 2 bases; J trimming: 1 base; junction bases outside the gene matches: 3. The length of the CDR3 is 16 residues.

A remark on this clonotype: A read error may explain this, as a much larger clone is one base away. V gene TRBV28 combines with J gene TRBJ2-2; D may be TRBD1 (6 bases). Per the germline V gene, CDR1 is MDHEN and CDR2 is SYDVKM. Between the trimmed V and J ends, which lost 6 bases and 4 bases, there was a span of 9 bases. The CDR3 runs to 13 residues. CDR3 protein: CASRNRVTGELFF. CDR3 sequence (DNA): TGTGCCAGCAGAAACAGGGTCACCGGGGAGCTGTTTTTT.

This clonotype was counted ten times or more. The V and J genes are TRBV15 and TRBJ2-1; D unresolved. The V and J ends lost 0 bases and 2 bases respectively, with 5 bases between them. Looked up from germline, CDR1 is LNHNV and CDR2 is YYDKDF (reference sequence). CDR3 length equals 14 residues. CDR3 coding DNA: TGTGCCACCAGCAGAGATCCTGCCTACAATGAGCAGTTCTTC. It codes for CATSRDPAYNEQFF.

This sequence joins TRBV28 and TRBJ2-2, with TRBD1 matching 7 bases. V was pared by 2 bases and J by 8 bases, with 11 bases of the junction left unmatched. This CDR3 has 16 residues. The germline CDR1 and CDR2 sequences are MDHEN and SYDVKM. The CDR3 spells CASSLIVFGTAGELFF. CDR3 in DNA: TGTGCCAGCAGTTTAATAGTATTCGGGACAGCTGGGGAGCTGTTTTTT.

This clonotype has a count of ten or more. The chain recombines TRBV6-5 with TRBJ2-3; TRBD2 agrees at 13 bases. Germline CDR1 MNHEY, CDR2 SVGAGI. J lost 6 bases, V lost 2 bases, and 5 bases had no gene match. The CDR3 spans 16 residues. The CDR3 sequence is CASSYLTSGRSDTQYF. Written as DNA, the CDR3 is TGTGCCAGCAGTTACCTGACTAGCGGGAGGTCGGATACGCAGTATTTT.

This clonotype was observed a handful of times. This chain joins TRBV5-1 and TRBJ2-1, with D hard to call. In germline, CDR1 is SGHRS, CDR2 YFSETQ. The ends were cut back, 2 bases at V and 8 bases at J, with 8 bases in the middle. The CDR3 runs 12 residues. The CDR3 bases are TGCGCCAGCAGCTTTCAGGAGTATGAGCAGTTCTTC. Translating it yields CASSFQEYEQFF. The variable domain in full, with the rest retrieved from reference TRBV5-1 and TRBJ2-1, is KAGVTQTPRYLIKTRGQQVTLSCSPISGHRSVSWYQQTPGQGLQFLFEYFSETQRNKGNFPGRFSGRQFSNSRSEMNVSTLELGDSALYLCASSFQEYEQFFGPGTRLTVL.

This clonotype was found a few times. The CDR3 DNA reads TGTGCCAGCAGCTCTAGCGGGTATAACACAGATACGCAGTATTTT. Translating gives CASSSSGYNTDTQYF. The chain carries TRBV7-3 and TRBJ2-3, with 8 bases aligning to TRBD2. Germline V CDR1 and CDR2: SGHTA, FQGTGA. V trimming: 4 bases; J trimming: 2 bases; junction bases outside the gene matches: 5. The CDR3 is 15 amino acids.